The rows below give T cell receptor beta chains drawn from one sample of a study of fetal regulatory T cell absence and autoimmunity. Clones were sequenced by immunoSEQ multiplex PCR, and TCRdb holds only the in-frame ones, with some missing. The table shows about 95,000 clones, with around 72% occurring only once. The sequenced sample consisted of pancreas tissue. These receptors originate from a male donor with IPEX syndrome. The CDR3 runs from the conserved cysteine through the conserved F or W. Fields, in order: CDR3 protein, J gene, V gene.

CDR3aa: CASGLFHEQYF
j_gene: TRBJ2-7
v_gene: TRBV12-5

CDR3aa: CASSPPYRVTQYF
j_gene: TRBJ2-3
v_gene: TRBV7-9

CDR3aa: CASSPAGISSYNEQFF
j_gene: TRBJ2-1
v_gene: TRBV7-2

CDR3aa: CASSLVGYSYEQYF
j_gene: TRBJ2-7
v_gene: TRBV5-1

CDR3aa: CASSYQGAPEAFF
j_gene: TRBJ1-1
v_gene: TRBV6-5

CDR3aa: CASSLEGTSGGLDTQYF
j_gene: TRBJ2-3
v_gene: TRBV11-3

CDR3aa: CASSLDYEQYF
j_gene: TRBJ2-7
v_gene: TRBV5-1

CDR3aa: CASSLGGREYEQYF
j_gene: TRBJ2-7
v_gene: TRBV7-2

CDR3aa: CASRETSGSWTGELFF
j_gene: TRBJ2-2
v_gene: TRBV2

CDR3aa: CASSFPGTGGNYGYTF
j_gene: TRBJ1-2
v_gene: TRBV5-1

CDR3aa: CASSQDGRAIHEQYF
j_gene: TRBJ2-7
v_gene: TRBV4-2